The entry that follows covers one T cell receptor beta chain sequence. Original data processing: Because ImmunoSEQ provided only junction sequences with no quality scores, the filtering differed. The data were produced by immunoSEQ multiplex PCR, yet TCRdb's version contains in-frame clones alone and is incomplete. The V and J calls and the clone size are those of that table, but D and trimming were determined from the DNA. The sample lists roughly 650,000 clones, about 95% occurring once. The CDR3 is 14 amino acids. V lost 5 bases, J lost 1 base, and 12 bases lay in between. Germline assignment: CDR1 SGHNT and CDR2 YYREEE (reference sequence). The sample originates from a study of shared clonotypes between healthy human individuals. Terminally differentiated effector memory CD45RA+ cells were excluded from the naive CD8 cells, which were CD45RO-negative and positively selected for CCR7.

The clonotype was recovered from a woman younger than 45 in good health. The chain uses TRBV5-4 and TRBJ2-5; D is possibly TRBD1 (6 bases). Sequenced material: naive CD8+ T cells sorted from blood. The CDR3 loop is CASSGQWAQETQYF. Here the CDR3 DNA reads TGTGCCAGCAGTGGACAGTGGGCCCAAGAGACCCAGTACTTC.